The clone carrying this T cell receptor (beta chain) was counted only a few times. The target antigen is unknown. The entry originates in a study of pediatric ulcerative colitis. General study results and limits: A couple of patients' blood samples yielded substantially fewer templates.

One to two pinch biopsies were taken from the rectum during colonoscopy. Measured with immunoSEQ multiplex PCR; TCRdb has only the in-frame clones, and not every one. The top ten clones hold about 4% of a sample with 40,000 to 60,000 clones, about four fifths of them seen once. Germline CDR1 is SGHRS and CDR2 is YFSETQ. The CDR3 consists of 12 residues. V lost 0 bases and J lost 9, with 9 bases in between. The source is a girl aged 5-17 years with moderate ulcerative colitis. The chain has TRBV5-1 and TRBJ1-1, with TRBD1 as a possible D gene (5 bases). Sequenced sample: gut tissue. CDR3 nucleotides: TGCGCCAGCAGCTTGGTAGGGGAGCAAGCTTTCTTT. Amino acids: CASSLVGEQAFF.